These 8 T cell receptor beta chains originate from one sample sequenced in a study of long-term antiretroviral therapy in people with HIV. The libraries were made with immunoSEQ v3.0 at survey level. Generated by immunoSEQ multiplex PCR, the TCRdb table keeps only in-frame clones and is missing some. This table holds tens of thousands of clones, 75% to 85% found once. The sample here was unsorted PBMCs, taken 2.9 years after starting antiretroviral therapy. These receptors all come from a man between 45 and 60 years old with HIV.

The chain is built from TRBV7-9 and TRBJ1-1; no reliable D call. Germline CDR1 and CDR2: SEHNR and FQNEAQ (reference sequence). Trimming left V 5 bases short and J 1 base short, with 8 bases between. This CDR3 comprises 13 residues. CDR3 sequence: CASSTRQNTEAFF. As DNA, the CDR3 is TGTGCCAGCAGCACCCGACAGAACACTGAAGCTTTCTTT.

This clone was recorded once. The J gene is TRBJ1-3, the V gene TRBV7-6; the D is unclear. The ends were cut back, 5 bases at V and 0 bases at J, with 17 bases in the middle. Looked up from germline, CDR1 is SGHVS and CDR2 is FNYEAQ. The CDR3 runs to 17 residues. CDR3 region: CASSTRAGATSGNTIYF. The CDR3 nucleotides are TGTGCCAGCAGCACCCGGGCGGGAGCAACCTCTGGAAACACCATATATTTT.

The chain joins TRBV5-1 to TRBJ1-1, with D possibly matching TRBD1 (6 bases). This CDR3 spans 14 amino acids. Per germline, CDR1 SGHRS and CDR2 YFSETQ. Trimming stripped 2 bases from V and 2 bases from J, with 10 bases between. The CDR3 spells CASSFVGANTEAFF. The CDR3 region has the DNA TGCGCCAGCAGCTTCGTGGGGGCCAACACTGAAGCTTTCTTT. The entire variable domain, with the rest obtained from reference TRBV5-1 and TRBJ1-1, is as follows: KAGVTQTPRYLIKTRGQQVTLSCSPISGHRSVSWYQQTPGQGLQFLFEYFSETQRNKGNFPGRFSGRQFSNSRSEMNVSTLELGDSALYLCASSFVGANTEAFFGQGTRLTVV.

The chain joins TRBV5-4 to TRBJ1-1; maybe TRBD1 (5 bases). V lost 1 base, J lost 1 base, and 5 bases lay in between. The CDR3 extends over 13 amino acids. CDR1 is SGHNT, CDR2 YYREEE, per germline (reference sequence). The CDR3 protein is CASSLRGNTEAFF. The CDR3 region has the DNA TGTGCCAGCAGCTTGAGGGGGAACACTGAAGCTTTCTTT.

This rearrangement joins TRBV10-3 to TRBJ1-1; TRBD1 matches at 7 bases. The germline V gene encodes CDR1 ENHRY and CDR2 SYGVKD. V gave up 0 bases and J gave up 3 bases; unmatched junction bases: 7. This CDR3 comprises 16 residues. The DNA of the CDR3 is TGTGCCATCAGTGAGTCGAGAGGAGGGGGCGACACTGAAGCTTTCTTT. Translating it yields CAISESRGGGDTEAFF.

This clone was seen a handful of times. The chain carries TRBV2 and TRBJ1-5; D perhaps matches TRBD1 (6 bases). Looked up from germline, CDR1 is SNHLY and CDR2 is FYNNEI. Between the trimmed V and J ends, which lost 5 bases and 4 bases, there was a span of 12 bases. The CDR3 covers 14 residues. CDR3 DNA sequence: TGTGCCAGCAGTATCAGGGGCCAGAATCAGCCCCAGCATTTT. Translating it yields CASSIRGQNQPQHF.

This chain links TRBV11-1 with TRBJ1-1; 9 bases match TRBD1. The germline CDR1 and CDR2 sequences are SGHAT and FQDESV (reference sequence). Trimming removed 3 bases from V and 2 bases from J; junction bases left unmatched: 7. This CDR3 contains 16 residues. CDR3 amino acids: CASSFGQGRGNTEAFF. CDR3 DNA: TGTGCCAGCAGCTTCGGACAGGGGCGAGGAAACACTGAAGCTTTCTTT.

This chain joins TRBV5-6 and TRBJ2-5; TRBD2 aligns across 8 bases. V was pared by 6 bases and J by 5 bases, with 15 bases of the junction left unmatched. Per the germline V gene, CDR1 is SGHDT and CDR2 is YYEEEE. This CDR3 spans 16 amino acids. The CDR3 bases are TGTGCCAGCACCCCGGGGGGGACCGCATTATGGGAGACCCAGTACTTC. Its protein product is CASTPGGTALWETQYF. Together with reference TRBV5-6 and TRBJ2-5, the CDR3 gives the full variable domain: DAGVTQSPTHLIKTRGQQVTLRCSPKSGHDTVSWYQQALGQGPQFIFQYYEEEERQRGNFPDRFSGHQFPNYSSELNVNALLLGDSALYLCASTPGGTALWETQYFGPGTRLLVL.